One sample yielded the 5 T cell receptor beta chains listed below, sequenced in a study of early T cells in non-severe SARS-CoV-2 infection (dated by TCRdb to the early 2020s). To prepare the library, 5' RACE was applied. Sequencer: NextSeq 500. The raw public reads went through TCRdb reprocessing: fastp at Q25, MiXCR clone calling, in-frame beta chains kept. Rows matching on CDR3 protein sequence are summarized as one entry with the most common DNA and genes. Counted in this sample were just under 65,000 distinct CDR3 sequences; around 13% of them appeared once. The ten largest clones add up to 4.2% of the sample. Sequencing was carried out using whole blood. The receptor source for this set is an adult who was a healthcare worker with PCR-confirmed SARS-CoV-2 infection or an uninfected control (not recorded which).

This clonotype was picked up a small number of times. The CDR3 DNA follows: TGTGCCAGCAGCTTAGGCGGGGCCAGCACAGATACGCAGTATTTT. It codes for CASSLGGASTDTQYF. The chain has TRBV7-9 and TRBJ2-3; D might be TRBD2 (6 bases). Germline V gene sequence: CDR1 SEHNR, CDR2 FQNEAQ (reference sequence). The ends were cut back, 1 base at V and 0 bases at J, with 8 bases in the middle. The CDR3 loop spans 15 amino acids.

This clonotype has more than one count but fewer than ten. The CDR3 here is CASSPDGRSNQPQHF. CDR3 coding DNA: TGTGCCAGTAGTCCCGATGGCAGGAGCAATCAGCCCCAGCATTTT. The chain joins TRBV19 to TRBJ1-5, with D uncertain. The V gene lost 5 bases and the J gene lost 1 base, with 12 bases spanning the gap. Looked up from germline, CDR1 is LNHDA and CDR2 is SQIVND (reference sequence). This CDR3 is 15 amino acids long.

CDR3 coding DNA: TGTGCCAGCAGCCAAGATTGGGGGGCATCCCACAATGAGCAGTTCTTC. Protein sequence: CASSQDWGASHNEQFF. The chain combines TRBV3-1 with TRBJ2-1; D is possibly TRBD1 or TRBD2 (6 bases each). The V and J ends lost 0 bases and 5 bases respectively, with 14 bases between them. The CDR3 has 16 residues. The germline V gene encodes CDR1 LGHDT and CDR2 YNNKEL (reference sequence).

This clonotype was recorded a few times. This chain's CDR3 is CAISQAPLYEQYF. CDR3 bases: TGTGCCATCAGTCAGGCGCCTCTCTACGAGCAGTACTTC. The V gene is TRBV10-3, the J gene TRBJ2-7; no firm D call. Germline CDR1 reads ENHRY; CDR2 reads SYGVKD. CDR3 length: 13 amino acids. The V and J ends lost 5 bases and 3 bases respectively, with 11 bases between them.

This clonotype was seen more than once but under ten times. V gene TRBV2 combines with J gene TRBJ2-1; D call uncertain. The CDR3 sequence is 11 residues long. Germline V gene sequence: CDR1 SNHLY, CDR2 FYNNEI. V was clipped by 3 bases and J by 13 bases, with 10 bases between them. The chain's CDR3 is CASSDAGHQFF. CDR3 bases: TGTGCCAGCAGTGATGCCGGCCACCAGTTCTTC.